Below, 7 T cell receptor beta chains from the same sample are listed, as sequenced in a study of blood T cell repertoires in COVID-19. Libraries were prepared by immunoSEQ multiplex PCR; TCRdb keeps only in-frame clonotypes and omits some of them. The sample lists about 140,000 clones; 85% to 90% were seen once. The sequenced sample was peripheral blood. These receptors originate from a woman aged 55-70 years with acute or convalescent COVID-19.

The CDR3, as DNA: TGTGCCAGCAGTGTCACAGGGAAATGGGTTGGTGGGGCCAACGTCCTGACTTTC. Translated, it gives CASSVTGKWVGGANVLTF. The chain is built from TRBV28 and TRBJ2-6; D possibly corresponds to TRBD1 (6 bases). Trimming took off 5 bases at V and 3 bases at J, with 20 bases between the two ends. Per the germline V gene, CDR1 is MDHEN and CDR2 is SYDVKM. This CDR3 spans 18 amino acids.

Here the CDR3 reads CASSPKSPRSTDTQYF. CDR3 bases: TGTGCCAGCAGCCCCAAAAGCCCCCGAAGCACAGATACGCAGTATTTT. V gene TRBV7-2 combines with J gene TRBJ2-3, with D hard to call. V was clipped by 5 bases and J by 0 bases, with 15 bases between them. CDR3 length: 16 amino acids. Germline CDR1 is SGHTA and CDR2 is FQGNSA.

The sample holds one count of this clone. The chain uses TRBV19 and TRBJ1-2; D is undetermined. V was shortened by 5 bases and J by 0 bases, with 10 bases between the two germline ends. The CDR3 is 14 amino acids. In germline, CDR1 is LNHDA, CDR2 SQIVND (reference sequence). CDR3 loop: CASSHTGANYGYTF. The CDR3 coding sequence is TGTGCCAGTAGTCATACGGGAGCTAACTATGGCTACACCTTC.

The rearrangement uses TRBV20-1 and TRBJ2-2; 7 bases agree with TRBD2. Germline CDR1 DFQATT, CDR2 SNEGSKA (reference sequence). This CDR3 region has 13 residues. V trimming: 6 bases; J trimming: 4 bases; junction bases outside the gene matches: 5. As DNA, the CDR3 is TGCAGTGCGAGTCGGACTAGCACCGGGGAGCTGTTTTTT. It codes for CSASRTSTGELFF.

CDR3: CASSLFRLIQETQYF. In nucleotides, the CDR3 is TGTGCCAGCAGTTTATTCAGACTCATACAAGAGACCCAGTACTTC. V is TRBV28 and J is TRBJ2-5, with no clear D. The germline V and J ends were trimmed by 1 base and 2 bases, with 11 bases remaining between them. The CDR3 runs 15 residues. Germline V gene data show CDR1 as MDHEN and CDR2 as SYDVKM.

V is TRBV5-1 and J is TRBJ1-2; TRBD1 agrees at 8 bases. The CDR3 consists of 14 residues. CDR1 and CDR2 (germline): SGHRS, YFSETQ. With 3 bases clipped from V and 5 bases from J, the junction kept 6 bases outside the gene matches. The CDR3 DNA reads as TGCGCCAGCAGCTGGGGCGACAGGGGTTATGGCTACACCTTC. Its protein product is CASSWGDRGYGYTF.

The rearrangement joins TRBV30 to TRBJ1-5; 8 bases map to TRBD1. This CDR3 contains 15 residues. Germline V gives CDR1 GTSNPN, CDR2 SVGIG (reference sequence). V dropped 3 bases and J dropped 0; count of bases not matched to a gene: 4. CDR3 DNA: TGTGCCTGGAGCCGGACAGGGATTAGCAATCAGCCCCAGCATTTT. As protein: CAWSRTGISNQPQHF.